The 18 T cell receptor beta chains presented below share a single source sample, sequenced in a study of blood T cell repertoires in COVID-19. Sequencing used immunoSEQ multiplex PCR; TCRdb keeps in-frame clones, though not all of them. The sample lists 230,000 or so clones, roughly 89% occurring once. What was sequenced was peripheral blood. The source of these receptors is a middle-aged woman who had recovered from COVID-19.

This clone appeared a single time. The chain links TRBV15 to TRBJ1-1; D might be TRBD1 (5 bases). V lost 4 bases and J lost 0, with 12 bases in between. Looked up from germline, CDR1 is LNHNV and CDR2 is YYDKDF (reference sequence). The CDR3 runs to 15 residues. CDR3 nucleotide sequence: TGTGCCACCAGCAAATGGGGACTCCTGAACACTGAAGCTTTCTTT. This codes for CATSKWGLLNTEAFF.

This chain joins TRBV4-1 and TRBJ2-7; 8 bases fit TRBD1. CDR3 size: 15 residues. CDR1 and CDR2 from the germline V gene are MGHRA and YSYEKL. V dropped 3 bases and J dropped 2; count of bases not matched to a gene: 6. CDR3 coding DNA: TGCGCCAGCAGCCAGTCTAGGACAGGGACCTACGAGCAGTACTTC. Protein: CASSQSRTGTYEQYF.

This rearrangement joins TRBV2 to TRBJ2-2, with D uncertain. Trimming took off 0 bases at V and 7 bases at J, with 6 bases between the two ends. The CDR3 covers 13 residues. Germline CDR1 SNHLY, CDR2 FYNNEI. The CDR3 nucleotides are TGTGCCAGCAGTGAAGCGCTCGGCGGGGAGCTGTTTTTT. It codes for CASSEALGGELFF. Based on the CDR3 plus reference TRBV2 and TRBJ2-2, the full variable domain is EPEVTQTPSHQVTQMGQEVILRCVPISNHLYFYWYRQILGQKVEFLVSFYNNEISEKSEIFDDQFSVERPDGSNFTLKIRSTKLEDSAMYFCASSEALGGELFFGEGSRLTVL.

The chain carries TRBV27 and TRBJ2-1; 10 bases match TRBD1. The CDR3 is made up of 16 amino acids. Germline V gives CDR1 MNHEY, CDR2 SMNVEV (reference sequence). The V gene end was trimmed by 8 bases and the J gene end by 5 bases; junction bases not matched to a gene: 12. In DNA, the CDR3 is TGTGCCAGCGCATTCCTTGGAGGGACAGGGGACAATGAGCAGTTCTTC. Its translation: CASAFLGGTGDNEQFF.

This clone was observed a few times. The CDR3 DNA is TGTGCCAGCAGCTTAGCCGGGGTTACGGGAAACACCATATATTTT. It yields the protein CASSLAGVTGNTIYF. The chain recombines TRBV7-9 with TRBJ1-3; unclear D gene. Germline CDR1 is SEHNR and CDR2 is FQNEAQ (reference sequence). V was trimmed by 0 bases and J by 4 bases, leaving 10 bases between them. This CDR3 spans 15 amino acids.

The DNA of the CDR3 is TGTGCCAGCAGCTTAGCGCGGGTAGCGGCCTTATCCCAAGAGACCCAGTACTTC. Its translation: CASSLARVAALSQETQYF. This rearrangement joins TRBV7-8 to TRBJ2-5, with D perhaps TRBD2 (6 bases). Germline values: CDR1 SGHVS, CDR2 FQNEAQ. The CDR3 is made up of 18 amino acids. With 0 bases removed from V and 1 base from J, the gap between germline ends came to 18 bases. The full variable domain, completed using reference TRBV7-8 and TRBJ2-5, is GAGVSQSPRYKVAKRGQDVALRCDPISGHVSLFWYQQALGQGPEFLTYFQNEAQLDKSGLPSDRFFAERPEGSVSTLKIQRTQQEDSAVYLCASSLARVAALSQETQYFGPGTRLLVL.

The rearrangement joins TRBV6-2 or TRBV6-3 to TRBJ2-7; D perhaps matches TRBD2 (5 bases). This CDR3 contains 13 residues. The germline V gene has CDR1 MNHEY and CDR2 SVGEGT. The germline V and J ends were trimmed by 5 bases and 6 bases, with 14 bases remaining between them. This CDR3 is CASSPITRGEQYV. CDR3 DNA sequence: TGTGCCAGCAGTCCCATCACTCGGGGCGAGCAGTACGTC.

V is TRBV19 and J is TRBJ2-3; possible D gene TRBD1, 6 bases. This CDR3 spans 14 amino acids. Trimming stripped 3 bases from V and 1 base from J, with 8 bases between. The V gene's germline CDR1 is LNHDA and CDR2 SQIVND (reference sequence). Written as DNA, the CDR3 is TGTGCCAGTAGTATTAACAGGGGCACAGATACGCAGTATTTT. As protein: CASSINRGTDTQYF. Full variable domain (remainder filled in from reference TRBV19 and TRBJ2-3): DGGITQSPKYLFRKEGQNVTLSCEQNLNHDAMYWYRQDPGQGLRLIYYSQIVNDFQKGDIAEGYSVSREKKESFPLTVTSAQKNPTAFYLCASSINRGTDTQYFGPGTRLTVL.

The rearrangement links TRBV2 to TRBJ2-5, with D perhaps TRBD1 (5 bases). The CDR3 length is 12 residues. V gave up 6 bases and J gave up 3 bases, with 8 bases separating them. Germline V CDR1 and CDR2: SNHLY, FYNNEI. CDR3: CASRDNEETQYF. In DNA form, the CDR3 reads TGTGCCAGCAGGGACAACGAAGAGACCCAGTACTTC.

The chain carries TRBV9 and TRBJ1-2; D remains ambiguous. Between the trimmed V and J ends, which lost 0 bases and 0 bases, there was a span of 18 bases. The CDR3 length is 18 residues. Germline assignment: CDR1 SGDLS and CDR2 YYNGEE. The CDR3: CASSVAREYTRANYGYTF. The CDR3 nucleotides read TGTGCCAGCAGCGTAGCTCGGGAGTACACAAGAGCTAACTATGGCTACACCTTC.

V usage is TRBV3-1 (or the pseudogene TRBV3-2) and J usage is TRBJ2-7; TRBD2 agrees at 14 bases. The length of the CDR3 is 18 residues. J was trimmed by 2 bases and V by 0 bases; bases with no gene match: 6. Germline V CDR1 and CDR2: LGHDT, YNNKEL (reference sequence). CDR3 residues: CASSQEGGLAGGAYEQYF. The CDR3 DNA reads TGTGCCAGCAGCCAAGAGGGCGGACTAGCGGGGGGAGCCTACGAGCAGTACTTC.

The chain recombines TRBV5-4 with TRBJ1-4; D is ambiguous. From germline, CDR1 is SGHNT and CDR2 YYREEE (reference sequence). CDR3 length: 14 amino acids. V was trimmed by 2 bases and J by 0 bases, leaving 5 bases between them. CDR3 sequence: CASSLQATNEKLFF. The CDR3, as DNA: TGTGCCAGCAGCTTACAAGCAACTAATGAAAAACTGTTTTTT. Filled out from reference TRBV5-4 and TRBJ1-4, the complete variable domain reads ETGVTQSPTHLIKTRGQQVTLRCSSQSGHNTVSWYQQALGQGPQFIFQYYREEENGRGNFPPRFSGLQFPNYSSELNVNALELDDSALYLCASSLQATNEKLFFGSGTQLSVL.

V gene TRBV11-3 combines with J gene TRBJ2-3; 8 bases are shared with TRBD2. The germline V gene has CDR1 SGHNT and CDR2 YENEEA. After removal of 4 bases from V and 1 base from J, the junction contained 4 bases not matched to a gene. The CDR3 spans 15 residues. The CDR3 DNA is TGTGCCAGCAGCTCGTGGCGGGAGGGCACAGATACGCAGTATTTT. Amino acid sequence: CASSSWREGTDTQYF.

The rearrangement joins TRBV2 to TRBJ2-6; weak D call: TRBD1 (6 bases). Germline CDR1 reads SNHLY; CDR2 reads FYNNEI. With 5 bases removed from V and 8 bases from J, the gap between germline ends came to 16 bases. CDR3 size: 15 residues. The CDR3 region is CASSFVIGGTNVLTF. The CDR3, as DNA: TGTGCCAGCAGTTTTGTTATAGGGGGAACCAACGTCCTGACTTTC.

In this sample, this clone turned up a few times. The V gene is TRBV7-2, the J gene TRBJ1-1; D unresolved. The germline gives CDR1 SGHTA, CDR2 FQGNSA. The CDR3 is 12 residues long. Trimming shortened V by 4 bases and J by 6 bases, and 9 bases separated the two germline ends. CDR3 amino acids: CASSSDFAEAFF. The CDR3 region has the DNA TGTGCCAGCAGCTCAGACTTCGCTGAAGCTTTCTTT.

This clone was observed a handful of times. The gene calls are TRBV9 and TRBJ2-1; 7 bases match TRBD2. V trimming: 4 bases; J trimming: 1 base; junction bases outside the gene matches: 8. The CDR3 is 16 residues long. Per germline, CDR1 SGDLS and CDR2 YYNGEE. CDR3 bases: TGTGCCAGCAGCCCTATGGGGGGGAGGTCCTACAATGAGCAGTTCTTC. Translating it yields CASSPMGGRSYNEQFF.

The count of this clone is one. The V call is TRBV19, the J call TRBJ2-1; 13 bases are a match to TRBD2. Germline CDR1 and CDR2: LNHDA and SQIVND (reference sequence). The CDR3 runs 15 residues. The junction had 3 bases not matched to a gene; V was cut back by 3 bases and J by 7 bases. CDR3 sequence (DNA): TGTGCCAGTAGTATCGGACTAGCGGGAGATAATGAGCAGTTCTTC. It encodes CASSIGLAGDNEQFF.

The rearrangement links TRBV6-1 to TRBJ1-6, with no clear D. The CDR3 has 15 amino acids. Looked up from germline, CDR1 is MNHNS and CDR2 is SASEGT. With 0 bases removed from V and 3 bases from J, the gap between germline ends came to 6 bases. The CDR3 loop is CASSEAPGYNSPLHF. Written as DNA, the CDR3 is TGTGCCAGCAGTGAAGCGCCAGGCTATAATTCACCCCTCCACTTT.